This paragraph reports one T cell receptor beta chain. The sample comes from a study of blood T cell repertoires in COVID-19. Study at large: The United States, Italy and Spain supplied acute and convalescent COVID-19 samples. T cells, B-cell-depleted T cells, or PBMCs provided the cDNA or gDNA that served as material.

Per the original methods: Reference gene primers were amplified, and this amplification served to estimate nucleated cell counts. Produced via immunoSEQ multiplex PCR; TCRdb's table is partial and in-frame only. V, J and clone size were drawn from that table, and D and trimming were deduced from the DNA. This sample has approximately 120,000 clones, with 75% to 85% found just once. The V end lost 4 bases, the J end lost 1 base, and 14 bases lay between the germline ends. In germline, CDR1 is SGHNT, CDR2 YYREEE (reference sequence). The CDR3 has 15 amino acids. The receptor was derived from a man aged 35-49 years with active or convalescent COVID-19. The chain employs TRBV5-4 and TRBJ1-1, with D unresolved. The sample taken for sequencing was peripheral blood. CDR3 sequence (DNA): TGTGCCAGCAGCCCCACCGGACGGGGGAACACTGAAGCTTTCTTT. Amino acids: CASSPTGRGNTEAFF.